Below, one TCR beta chain is given with its context. Its antigen remains unidentified. The data were taken from a study of shared clonotypes between healthy human individuals. Trimming removed 2 bases from V and 4 bases from J, with 5 bases in between. The germline V gene encodes CDR1 MNHEY and CDR2 SMNVEV (reference sequence). This CDR3 spans 12 amino acids. Findings of the study overall: It was only blood that was sampled, and tissue repertoires likely differ. The represented genetic and exposure-history diversity was limited by the small number of donors.

When replicate PCRs were run on unsorted PBMC, they used approximately 300 ng DNA, about 30,000 T cell genomes. The method was immunoSEQ multiplex PCR; TCRdb's version includes in-frame clones alone and lacks a portion of them. Of more than 450,000 clones in the sample, about four fifths are singletons; the top ten hold over 10%. The gene calls are TRBV27 and TRBJ1-2; the D is unclear. The TCR sequence derives from a woman aged 40 to 50 in good health. Some clones in this sample may be carry-over from other donors' samples. The sequenced sample consisted of PBMCs. The chain's CDR3 is CASSLQIYGYTF. For the CDR3, the DNA is TGTGCCAGCAGTTTACAAATCTATGGCTACACCTTC.